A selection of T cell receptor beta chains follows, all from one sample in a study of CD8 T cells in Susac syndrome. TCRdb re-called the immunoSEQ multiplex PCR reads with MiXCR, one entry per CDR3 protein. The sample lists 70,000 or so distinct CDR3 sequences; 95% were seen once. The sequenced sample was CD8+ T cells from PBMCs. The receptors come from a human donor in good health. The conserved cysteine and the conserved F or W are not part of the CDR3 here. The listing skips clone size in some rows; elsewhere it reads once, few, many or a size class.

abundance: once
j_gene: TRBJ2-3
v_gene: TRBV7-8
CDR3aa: ASSHLTWGDTQY

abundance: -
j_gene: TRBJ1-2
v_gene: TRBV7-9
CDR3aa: ASSFRDVANYGYT

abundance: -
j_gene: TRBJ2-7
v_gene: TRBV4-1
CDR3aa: ASSSSGDGYEQY

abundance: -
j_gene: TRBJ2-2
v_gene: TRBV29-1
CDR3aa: SVLIMGELF

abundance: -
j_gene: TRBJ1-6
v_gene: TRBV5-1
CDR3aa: ASSFQVNSPLH

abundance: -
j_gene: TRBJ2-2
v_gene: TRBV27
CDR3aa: ASSEDRGPGRELF

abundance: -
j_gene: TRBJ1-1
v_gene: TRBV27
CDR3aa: ASSLEALNTEAF

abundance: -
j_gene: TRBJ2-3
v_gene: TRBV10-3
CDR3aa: AINLGGRTDTQY

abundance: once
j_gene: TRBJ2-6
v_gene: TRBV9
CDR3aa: ASSPLPPIDAGANVLT

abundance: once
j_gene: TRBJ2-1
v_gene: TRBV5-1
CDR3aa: ASRGEGTDSYNEQF

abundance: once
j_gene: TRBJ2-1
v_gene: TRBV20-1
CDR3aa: SARDSGGPYNEQF

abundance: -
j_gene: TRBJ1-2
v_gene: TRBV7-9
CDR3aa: ATLDWGANYGYT

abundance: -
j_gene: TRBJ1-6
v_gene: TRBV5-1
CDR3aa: ASGLDQIGSPLH

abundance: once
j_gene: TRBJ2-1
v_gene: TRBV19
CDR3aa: ASKDSGSSYNEQF

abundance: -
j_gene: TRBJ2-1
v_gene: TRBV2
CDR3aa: AWTPPISLSYNEQF

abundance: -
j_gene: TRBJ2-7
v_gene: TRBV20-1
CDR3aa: SARDLASGRYEQY

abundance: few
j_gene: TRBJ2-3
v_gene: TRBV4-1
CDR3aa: ASSQEVAGGPGDTQY

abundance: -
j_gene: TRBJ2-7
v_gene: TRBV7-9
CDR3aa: ASSLEAGTAYEQY

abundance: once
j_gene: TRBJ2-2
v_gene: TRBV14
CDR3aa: ASSQATGETGELF

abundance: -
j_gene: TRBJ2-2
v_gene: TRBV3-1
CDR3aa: ASSQESSGGLNTGELF

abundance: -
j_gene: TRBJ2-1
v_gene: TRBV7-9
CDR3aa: ASSSLRDSYNEQF

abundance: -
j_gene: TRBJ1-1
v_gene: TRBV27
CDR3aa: ASSFSPNTEAF

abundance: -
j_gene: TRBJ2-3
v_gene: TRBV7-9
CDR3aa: AVTVISTDTQY

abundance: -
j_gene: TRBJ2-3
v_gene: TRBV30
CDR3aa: AWSVFVTDTQY

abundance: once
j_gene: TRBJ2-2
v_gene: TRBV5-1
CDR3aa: ASSLSRVENTGELF

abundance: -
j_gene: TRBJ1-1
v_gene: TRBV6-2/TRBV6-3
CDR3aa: ASTGDSVNTEAF

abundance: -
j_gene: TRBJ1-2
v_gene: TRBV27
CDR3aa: ASSSRTGINGYT